Listed here are 2 T cell receptor beta chains from one sample, sequenced in a study of blood T cell repertoires in COVID-19. The method was immunoSEQ multiplex PCR; TCRdb's version includes in-frame clones alone and lacks a portion of them. The table includes 35,000 to 50,000 clones, approximately 85% detected once. What was sequenced was peripheral blood. These receptors originate from a woman between 70 and 85 years old in a cohort sampled during active COVID-19.

Note on this clone: Other DNA sequences in this specimen translate into the identical CDR3. The V gene is TRBV28, the J gene TRBJ1-2; TRBD1 matches at 7 bases. The trim removed 6 bases at V and 2 bases at J, leaving 3 bases unmatched. The CDR3 is 13 amino acids. Germline lookup yields CDR1 MDHEN and CDR2 SYDVKM. Here the CDR3 DNA reads TGTGCCAGCAGCCTGGGACAGAACTATGGCTACACCTTC. It translates to CASSLGQNYGYTF.

V and J are TRBV18 and TRBJ1-1; D not certain. CDR1 is KGHSH, CDR2 LQKENI, per germline. This CDR3 comprises 17 residues. Trimming shortened V by 3 bases and J by 4 bases, and 21 bases separated the two germline ends. The CDR3 is CASSPWRAISIGTEAFF. The DNA for the CDR3 is TGTGCCAGCTCACCTTGGAGAGCAATTTCAATTGGCACTGAAGCTTTCTTT.